This T cell receptor (beta chain) was sequenced during a study of identical twins. Healthy Caucasian individuals made up all the donors. Findings and caveats of the study: Out-of-frame alpha sequences common to twins exhibited a surplus of low generation probability.

This clonotype showed up many times. The antigen is undetermined. Each CDR3 protein is one row after TCRdb ran MiXCR on the 5' RACE reads. Of 400,000 to 600,000 distinct CDR3 sequences in the sample, 20% to 25% were seen once. This sample also belongs to another study, concerning yellow fever vaccine responses in identical twins. That work adds: A vaccine T cell response that seemed partly convergent and partly personalized was reported in twins.

The source material was CD4+ T cells sorted from blood. This TCR was sampled from a young woman in good health.

For the CDR3, the DNA is TGTGCCATCAGTGAAGGCGTCCAAGAGACCCAGTACTTC. As protein: CAISEGVQETQYF. This chain uses TRBV10-3 with TRBJ2-5; D remains unclear. Trimming removed 3 bases from V and 1 base from J, with 6 bases in between. The CDR3 runs 13 residues. Germline V CDR1 and CDR2: ENHRY, SYGVKD.